The clone carrying this T cell receptor (beta chain) was observed a few times. The target antigen is unknown. The data belong to a study of blood T cells in healthy people across ages. Study observations and caveats: The study could not conclusively compare naive and antigen-experienced cells, given its unsorted PBMCs. Per million T cells, TCR beta diversity dropped roughly linearly as age increased.

Per sample, a minimum of 6 million PBMCs were isolated. Through a sample-barcoded 5' primer and a J-beta primer mix, a second PCR was run for about 6 to 12 cycles. Individual samples furnished no less than 3 million CDR3-containing paired-end reads apiece. In TCRdb, the 5' RACE reads were re-called with MiXCR into one record per CDR3 protein. In the table there are 790,000 or so distinct CDR3 sequences, roughly three fifths of which are singletons. V shed 5 bases, J shed 2 bases, and the junction held 8 bases outside the gene matches. Per the germline V gene, CDR1 is SEHNR and CDR2 is FQNEAQ (reference sequence). This CDR3 comprises 15 residues.

Sequencing was done on a sample of blood. This sequence was found in a man aged 40-49 years in good health. This chain joins TRBV7-9 and TRBJ2-7, with 8 bases that match TRBD2. As DNA, the CDR3 is TGTGCCAGCAGCACAGAAGGGGGACTAGCCTACGAGCAGTACTTC. Its translation: CASSTEGGLAYEQYF. The full variable domain, with the rest looked up from reference TRBV7-9 and TRBJ2-7, is DTGVSQNPRHKITKRGQNVTFRCDPISEHNRLYWYRQTLGQGPEFLTYFQNEAQLEKSRLLSDRFSAERPKGSFSTLEIQRTEQGDSAMYLCASSTEGGLAYEQYFGPGTRLTVT.